The rows below give T cell receptor beta chains drawn from one sample of a study of prognosis after radiotherapy for stage I lung cancer. MiXCR, applied by TCRdb to the multiplex PCR reads, yields one record per CDR3 protein. Of 15,000 to 20,000 distinct CDR3 sequences listed, roughly half are singletons. The source material was PBMCs, sampled before or after stereotactic body radiation therapy (not recorded which). These receptors originate from a donor over 45 with non-small cell lung cancer. Each CDR3 is given without its conserved first and last residue.

TRBV6-1	TRBJ1-2	ATRQGPVYT
TRBV6-1	TRBJ1-2	ASIADRGRGYGYT
TRBV19	TRBJ2-2	ASSRITSGSGELF
TRBV30	TRBJ2-2	AWSRTGFCGELF
TRBV3-1	TRBJ2-3	ASTDQGGTDTQY
TRBV2	TRBJ2-2	ASRGQEVSNGEMF
TRBV16	TRBJ1-5	ASSQTAGRRNQPQH
TRBV12-3/TRBV12-4	TRBJ2-1	ASSPGRLAGRSSYNEQF
TRBV30	TRBJ1-1	AWSGGNGQGGTAF
TRBV28	TRBJ1-6	ASSGPFSSPLH
TRBV28	TRBJ2-2	ASRSGGGGELF
TRBV15	TRBJ2-2	ATSRDFAAGELF
TRBV7-3	TRBJ2-2	ASSSRGGQGQNTGERF
TRBV28	TRBJ2-7	ASSPSSWRSYEQY
TRBV7-3	TRBJ2-1	ASSLAEGEQF
TRBV6-5	TRBJ2-6	ASSYDVSGSNVLT
TRBV5-5	TRBJ1-2	ASSSLAANYGYT
TRBV19	TRBJ1-2	ASSSGGVGGYT
TRBV9	TRBJ2-3	ASSVVGLAGVGDTQY
TRBV6-1	TRBJ2-2	ASRGRERSTGELF
TRBV12-3/TRBV12-4	TRBJ2-6	ASSRKGSGANVLT
TRBV19	TRBJ2-1	ASSIHDRAPQSNEQF
TRBV11-3	TRBJ1-1	ASSLELGHRNTEAF
TRBV5-6	TRBJ2-3	ASRSDRFYTDTQY
TRBV6-4	TRBJ2-1	ASGQSGTSGTRRCRF
TRBV6-5	TRBJ2-2	ASSYSTTANTGELF
TRBV7-2	TRBJ1-5	ASSLGRMGDQPQH
TRBV5-1	TRBJ1-1	ASSLAFIHAGNTEAF
TRBV7-2	TRBJ2-5	ASSPRQGAVKETQY
TRBV11-3	TRBJ2-3	ASSSTTSGESTQY
TRBV6-2/TRBV6-3	TRBJ1-1	ASGWGANTEAF
TRBV5-8	TRBJ2-7	ASSTLSEQH
TRBV5-1	TRBJ2-5	ASSLDRWETQY
TRBV5-1	TRBJ1-3	ASSSSGLDGNTVY
TRBV5-4	TRBJ2-7	ASSLDSAGDYEQY
TRBV28	TRBJ2-1	AITLGQIETNEQF
TRBV5-1	TRBJ2-2	ASRLGGAAVAGELF
TRBV20-1	TRBJ1-5	SARECNQPQH
TRBV11-2	TRBJ2-1	ASSLSAWTWSPNEQF
TRBV20-1	TRBJ2-1	SARGNYPNEQF
TRBV10-3	TRBJ1-5	AISDKGSNQTQH
TRBV5-5	TRBJ2-3	ASSSDVESSTDTQY
TRBV28	TRBJ2-3	ASSSGERETDTQY
TRBV6-1	TRBJ2-1	ASSEASGSREQF
TRBV7-3	TRBJ2-1	ASSLNGGLAVEQF
TRBV20-1	TRBJ2-7	SARAVFEQY
TRBV5-1	TRBJ2-7	ASSLGTQAPPD
TRBV11-1	TRBJ2-1	ASSLLAGVFNEQF
TRBV29-1	TRBJ2-3	SVDDTGTDTQY
TRBV7-9	TRBJ2-1	ASSLANEQF
TRBV28	TRBJ1-2	ASSLGGPSVFFYT
TRBV5-1	TRBJ2-2	ANSLGTGVNTGELF
TRBV27	TRBJ1-2	ASSLSGRENYGYT
TRBV2	TRBJ2-2	ASSDRSPGELF
TRBV15	TRBJ2-7	ATSRDRGYSYEQY
TRBV20-1	TRBJ2-1	SAAEGGEGNEQF
TRBV2	TRBJ2-7	ASRGDRGPVDEQY
TRBV29-1	TRBJ2-3	SVYGGWGQGTYTQY